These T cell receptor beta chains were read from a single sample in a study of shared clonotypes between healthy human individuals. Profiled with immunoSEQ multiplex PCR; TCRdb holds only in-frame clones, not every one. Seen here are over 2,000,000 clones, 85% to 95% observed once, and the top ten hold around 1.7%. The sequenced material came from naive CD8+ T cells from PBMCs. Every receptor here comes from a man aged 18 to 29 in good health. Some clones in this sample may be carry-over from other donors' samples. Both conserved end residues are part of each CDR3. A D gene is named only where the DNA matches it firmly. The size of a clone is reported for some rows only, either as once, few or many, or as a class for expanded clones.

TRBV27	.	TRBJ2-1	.	CASSDSGYNEQFF	TGTGCCAGCAGCGATAGCGGATACAATGAGCAGTTCTTC
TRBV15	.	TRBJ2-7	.	CATSRDLRVSYEQYF	TGTGCCACCAGCAGAGATTTGAGGGTATCCTACGAGCAGTACTTC
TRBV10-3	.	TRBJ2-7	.	CAISESRQGWNEQYF	TGTGCCATCAGTGAGTCAAGGCAGGGGTGGAACGAGCAGTACTTC
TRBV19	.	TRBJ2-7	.	CASSVTLEGAGEQYF	TGTGCCAGTAGTGTTACATTGGAGGGGGCCGGCGAGCAGTACTTC
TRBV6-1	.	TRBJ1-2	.	CASSERRDGYTF	TGTGCCAGCAGTGAAAGGCGGGATGGCTACACCTTC
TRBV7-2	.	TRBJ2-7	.	CASSLGGSAHSYEQYF	TGTGCCAGCAGCCTAGGGGGGTCAGCCCACTCCTACGAGCAGTACTTC
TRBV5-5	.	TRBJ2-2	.	CASSRSRSGGELFF	TGTGCCAGCAGCCGCTCCCGATCGGGCGGGGAGCTGTTTTTT
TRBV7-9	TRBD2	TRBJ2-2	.	CASSFPGTSNTGELFF	TGTGCCAGCAGCTTTCCCGGGACTAGCAACACCGGGGAGCTGTTTTTT
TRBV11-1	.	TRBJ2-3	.	CASSPGSPTDTQYF	TGTGCCAGCAGCCCCGGCTCGCCCACAGATACGCAGTATTTT
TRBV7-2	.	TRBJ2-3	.	CASSLSGGSTDTQYF	TGTGCCAGCAGCTTATCTGGCGGAAGCACAGATACGCAGTATTTT
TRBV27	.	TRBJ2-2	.	CASHCEGYTGELFF	TGTGCCAGCCACTGTGAGGGGTACACCGGGGAGCTGTTTTTT
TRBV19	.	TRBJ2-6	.	CASSRGFSGANVLTF	TGTGCCAGTAGTCGGGGCTTCTCTGGGGCCAACGTCCTGACTTTC
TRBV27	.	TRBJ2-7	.	CASRNRDFSEQYF	TGTGCCAGCAGAAACCGGGATTTCTCCGAGCAGTACTTC
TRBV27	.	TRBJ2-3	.	CASSARASTDTQYF	TGTGCCAGCAGTGCGAGGGCTAGCACAGATACGCAGTATTTT
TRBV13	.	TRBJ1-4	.	CASSLQGFDEKLFF	TGTGCCAGCAGCCTACAGGGATTCGATGAAAAACTGTTTTTT
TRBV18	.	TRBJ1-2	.	CASSRERQGGYTF	TGTGCCAGCTCACGGGAAAGGCAGGGAGGCTACACCTTC
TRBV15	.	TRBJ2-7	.	CATSSGGFYEQYF	TGTGCCACCAGCAGCGGGGGATTCTACGAGCAGTACTTC
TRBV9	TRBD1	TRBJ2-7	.	CASSVAGRGRVHEQYF	TGTGCCAGCAGCGTAGCGGGCAGGGGGCGCGTCCACGAGCAGTACTTC
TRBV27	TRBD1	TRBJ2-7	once	CASSLSAGGYEQYF	TGTGCCAGCAGTTTATCAGCAGGGGGCTACGAGCAGTACTTC
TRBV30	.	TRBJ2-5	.	CAWSPLTGPQETQYF	TGTGCCTGGAGCCCTCTCACAGGCCCTCAAGAGACCCAGTACTTC
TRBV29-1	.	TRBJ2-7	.	CSVDSEAHHEQYF	TGCAGCGTTGACTCCGAGGCCCACCACGAGCAGTACTTC
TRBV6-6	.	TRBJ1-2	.	CATSPRGNPRKGYTF	TGTGCCACCTCCCCCCGGGGGAACCCTCGTAAAGGCTACACCTTC
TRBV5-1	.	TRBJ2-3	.	CASSRDGLERTDTQYF	TGCGCCAGCAGCCGCGATGGGCTCGAACGCACAGATACGCAGTATTTT
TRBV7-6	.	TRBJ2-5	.	CAGRRIRAGETQYF	TGTGCCGGCCGCCGTATCCGGGCGGGAGAGACCCAGTACTTC